Presented here are 30 T cell receptor beta chains from one specimen sequenced in a study of neurological immune-mediated disorders. TCRdb processed the 5' RACE reads anew with MiXCR; each CDR3 protein has one entry. The data hold some 48,000 distinct CDR3 sequences, with around 10% observed a single time. Input material: PBMCs. These receptors originate from a woman in her forties with HTLV-1-associated myelopathy (HAM/TSP).

Details on this clonotype: The germline gene is not matched at one end of the junction; a read error may be the cause. The chain links TRBV15 to TRBJ1-5; D not certain. Germline V lookup: CDR1 LNHNV, CDR2 YYDKDF (reference sequence). The CDR3 has 17 residues. DNA for the CDR3: TGTGCAACCAGCAGAGTATCCAGAGATTATAGCAATCATCCCCAGCATTTT. Its protein is CATSRVSRDYSNHPQHF.

The table lists this clonotype with many counts. V is TRBV2 and J is TRBJ2-1; D not resolved. The CDR3 runs to 12 residues. Trimming cost V 2 bases and J 7 bases, with 6 bases left between them. CDR1 and CDR2 (germline): SNHLY, FYNNEI. In nucleotides, the CDR3 is TGTGCCAGCAGTGAACGGTGGAATGAGCAGTTCTTC. Amino acid sequence: CASSERWNEQFF.

There are many counts of this clonotype. The chain recombines TRBV6-2 or TRBV6-3 with TRBJ2-3; 7 bases align to TRBD1. Germline-derived CDR1 and CDR2 are MNHEY and SVGEGT. J lost 9 bases, V lost 5 bases, and 5 bases had no gene match. The CDR3 is made up of 12 amino acids. The CDR3 nucleotides read TGTGCCAGCAGTCCTCGGGACAGCACGCAGTATTTT. Its protein product is CASSPRDSTQYF.

In the case of this clonotype: This could be a read error, since a much larger clone is one nucleotide away. The chain carries TRBV9 and TRBJ1-6; D is unresolved. The CDR3 totals 16 residues. Germline V gene data show CDR1 as SGDLS and CDR2 as YYNGEE. The chain's CDR3 is CVSSVAAMVKNSPLHF. CDR3 in DNA: TGTGTCAGCAGCGTAGCCGCGATGGTGAAGAATTCACCCCTCCACTTT.

V gene TRBV5-1 combines with J gene TRBJ2-2; D tentatively reads TRBD1 or TRBD2 (5 bases each). The CDR3 is 16 residues long. The germline V and J ends were trimmed by 0 bases and 7 bases, with 16 bases remaining between them. The germline V gene has CDR1 SGHRS and CDR2 YFSETQ. The CDR3 nucleotides read TGCGCCAGCAGCTTGGAGGGGAGACCACAGAACGGGGAGCTGTTTTTT. Translating it yields CASSLEGRPQNGELFF.

This clonotype showed up many times. The CDR3 sequence: CASSLGGNDQPQHF. The CDR3, as DNA: TGCGCCAGCAGCTTGGGGGGAAACGATCAGCCCCAGCATTTT. The chain links TRBV5-1 to TRBJ1-5; D remains ambiguous. The V gene's germline CDR1 is SGHRS and CDR2 YFSETQ. V dropped 0 bases and J dropped 5 bases, with 9 bases sitting between them. The CDR3 has 14 amino acids.

The table lists this clonotype with many counts. V gene TRBV18 combines with J gene TRBJ1-1; 7 bases are shared with TRBD1. Unmatched junction bases numbered 5, after V lost 5 bases and J lost 2 bases. Germline assignment: CDR1 KGHSH and CDR2 LQKENI. CDR3 length: 14 residues. CDR3 in DNA: TGTGCCAGCTCATCGAACAGGGGTAACACTGAAGCTTTCTTT. Encoded protein: CASSSNRGNTEAFF.

The rearrangement links TRBV19 to TRBJ2-3; either TRBD1 or TRBD2 may fit D (5 bases each). Germline V lookup: CDR1 LNHDA, CDR2 SQIVND (reference sequence). Trimming shortened V by 4 bases and J by 6 bases, and 23 bases separated the two germline ends. The CDR3 length is 17 residues. CDR3 in amino acids: CASSKPEGRTELDTQYF. The CDR3 nucleotides are TGTGCCAGTAGTAAACCCGAGGGGCGGACCGAGCTCGATACGCAGTATTTT.

This clonotype was recorded many times. This rearrangement joins TRBV14 to TRBJ1-4, with D possibly TRBD1 on 5 matching bases. The CDR3 covers 17 residues. The germline V and J ends were trimmed by 0 bases and 8 bases, with 19 bases remaining between them. Per the germline V gene, CDR1 is SGHDN and CDR2 is FVKESK. CDR3 bases: TGTGCCAGCAGCCAAGATTCGCGCCCCAGGGTGGGCGAAAAACTGTTTTTT. Amino acids: CASSQDSRPRVGEKLFF.

This clonotype occurred many times. The chain has TRBV9 and TRBJ1-3, with D unresolved. Deletions cut 0 bases from V and 2 bases from J, with 6 bases between. CDR1 is SGDLS and CDR2 is YYNGEE in the germline V gene. The CDR3 is made up of 14 amino acids. CDR3 nucleotide sequence: TGTGCCAGCAGCGTAGGGATTACTGGAAACACCATATATTTT. This translates into CASSVGITGNTIYF.

Many counts were recorded for this clonotype. The chain has TRBV10-3 and TRBJ1-1, with a possible D match to TRBD1 (6 bases). Trimming pared 0 bases from V and 7 bases from J, leaving 15 bases between. The CDR3 is 15 amino acids. CDR1 and CDR2 (germline): ENHRY, SYGVKD. The DNA for the CDR3 is TGTGCCATCAGTGAGTCGGGCCGGGGGGCCGGTGAAGCTTTCTTT. It is translated as CAISESGRGAGEAFF.

This clonotype was recorded many times. The rearrangement links TRBV18 to TRBJ2-1; 8 positions agree with TRBD1. J lost 5 bases, V lost 3 bases, and 0 bases had no gene match. CDR3 length: 13 residues. The germline CDR1 and CDR2 sequences are KGHSH and LQKENI. CDR3 amino acids: CASSPDRDNEQFF. CDR3 bases: TGTGCCAGCTCACCGGACAGGGACAATGAGCAGTTCTTC.

This clonotype occurred many times. The chain uses TRBV20-1 and TRBJ2-1; 13 bases map to TRBD2. This CDR3 region has 16 residues. The V gene end was trimmed by 1 base and the J gene end by 2 bases; junction bases not matched to a gene: 2. Germline assignment: CDR1 DFQATT and CDR2 SNEGSKA (reference sequence). The CDR3 DNA follows: TGCAGTGCTAGAGTAGGGACTAGCGGGGCCTACAATGAGCAGTTCTTC. Translating gives CSARVGTSGAYNEQFF.

This chain uses TRBV20-1 with TRBJ2-7; tentatively, D is TRBD1 (7 bases). Trimming left V 5 bases short and J 11 bases short, with 25 bases between. CDR1 is DFQATT and CDR2 is SNEGSKA in the germline V gene (reference sequence). This CDR3 spans 14 amino acids. The CDR3 here is CSAYRGGSSYEKYF. DNA of the CDR3: TGCAGTGCTTACAGGGGAGGTAGCTCCTACGAAAAGTACTTC.

This clonotype was observed at least ten times. The J gene is TRBJ1-1, the V gene TRBV30; D gene uncertain. Germline loops: CDR1 GTSNPN, CDR2 SVGIG (reference sequence). The CDR3 spans 13 residues. V was cut by 5 bases and J by 4 bases, with 14 bases left in between. The CDR3 sequence: CAWVPFGGTEAFF. The CDR3 DNA sequence: TGTGCCTGGGTGCCGTTTGGAGGCACTGAAGCTTTCTTT.

This clonotype has ten or more counts. The genes are TRBV5-1 and TRBJ2-1, with 9 bases lining up with TRBD2. V shed 3 bases, J shed 6 bases, and the junction held 7 bases outside the gene matches. The germline V gene has CDR1 SGHRS and CDR2 YFSETQ. This CDR3 region has 15 residues. CDR3 nucleotides: TGCGCCAGCAGCTCCTTTGCGGGGGGGCGCAATGAGCAGTTCTTC. This gives the protein CASSSFAGGRNEQFF.

In this sample, this clonotype turned up many times. This rearrangement joins TRBV11-3 to TRBJ2-1; the match to TRBD2 covers 8 bases. Germline V gene data show CDR1 as SGHNT and CDR2 as YENEEA. V shed 5 bases and J 3 bases; nucleotides not matched to a gene: 6. The CDR3 is 15 residues long. The CDR3 loop is CASSLSGDLYNEQFF. Here the CDR3 DNA reads TGTGCCAGCAGCCTTAGCGGGGACCTCTACAATGAGCAGTTCTTC.

This clonotype was detected many times. This sequence joins TRBV27 and TRBJ2-7; D perhaps matches TRBD1 (5 bases). Trimming took off 5 bases at V and 2 bases at J, with 13 bases between the two ends. Germline values: CDR1 MNHEY, CDR2 SMNVEV (reference sequence). The CDR3 has 14 amino acids. DNA for the CDR3: TGTGCCAGCAGTCCTCCCCCAGGGACCTACGAGCAGTACTTC. Translating gives CASSPPPGTYEQYF.

The sample holds many counts of this clonotype. This chain links TRBV6-5 with TRBJ1-6, with D hard to call. With 0 bases removed from V and 7 bases from J, the gap between germline ends came to 16 bases. The CDR3 consists of 17 residues. Per the germline V gene, CDR1 is MNHEY and CDR2 is SVGAGI. In DNA form, the CDR3 reads TGTGCCAGCAGTTACTCCGCGGCAAACGGAATCAATTCACCCCTCCACTTT. The encoded protein is CASSYSAANGINSPLHF.

This clonotype was observed at least ten times. The chain couples TRBV4-3 to TRBJ2-3; 10 bases map to TRBD1. Germline V gene lookup returns CDR1 LGHNA and CDR2 YSLEER. V shed 3 bases and J 2 bases; nucleotides not matched to a gene: 2. The CDR3 is 15 residues long. CDR3 in amino acids: CASSHGTGATDTQYF. For the CDR3, the DNA is TGCGCCAGCAGCCACGGGACAGGGGCCACAGATACGCAGTATTTT.

This clonotype showed up many times. The chain employs TRBV7-2 and TRBJ2-5; 9 bases line up with TRBD2. The CDR3 loop spans 16 amino acids. Trimming removed 1 base from V and 2 bases from J; junction bases left unmatched: 5. CDR1 SGHTA and CDR2 FQGNSA come from the germline V gene. CDR3 sequence (DNA): TGTGCCAGCAGCTTAGAGTGGCGGGGGGGACAAGAGACCCAGTACTTC. As protein: CASSLEWRGGQETQYF.

This clonotype was found many times. The chain links TRBV9 to TRBJ2-6, with D perhaps TRBD1 (5 bases). V lost 0 bases and J lost 0, with 7 bases in between. The germline CDR1 and CDR2 sequences are SGDLS and YYNGEE. The CDR3 contains 16 residues. CDR3 loop: CASSVGQFSGANVLTF. CDR3 DNA sequence: TGTGCCAGCAGCGTAGGACAGTTCTCTGGGGCCAACGTCCTGACTTTC.

A few counts support this clonotype. The chain couples TRBV6-6 to TRBJ2-1; 16 positions agree with TRBD2. The trim removed 0 bases at V and 0 bases at J, leaving 11 bases unmatched. This CDR3 is built from 22 residues. Germline lookup yields CDR1 MNHNY and CDR2 SVGAGI (reference sequence). DNA of the CDR3: TGTGCCAGCAGTTACTCCCCCCCTGGGACTAGCGGGGGGGAAAGCTCCTACAATGAGCAGTTCTTC. Amino acids: CASSYSPPGTSGGESSYNEQFF.

This clonotype was detected many times. The chain recombines TRBV3-1 with TRBJ1-6; TRBD1 matches at 10 bases. Germline CDR1 is LGHDT and CDR2 is YNNKEL (reference sequence). The CDR3 runs 15 residues. Losses at the gene ends were 3 bases for V and 8 bases for J; bases not matched to a gene: 4. The CDR3 DNA follows: TGTGCCAGCAGCCATCTGGGACAGGGGCATTCACCCCTCCACTTT. It is translated as CASSHLGQGHSPLHF.

This clonotype was observed many times. The chain employs TRBV7-2 and TRBJ1-4; D is undetermined. Deletions cut 1 base from V and 4 bases from J, with 10 bases between. CDR3 size: 15 residues. Germline CDR1 is SGHTA and CDR2 is FQGNSA. CDR3: CASSLGPALNEKLFF. Written as DNA, the CDR3 is TGTGCCAGCAGCTTAGGGCCCGCGCTTAATGAAAAACTGTTTTTT.

This clonotype was seen ten or more times. V and J are TRBV9 and TRBJ2-3, with D perhaps matching TRBD2 (6 bases). CDR3 length: 12 amino acids. Germline values: CDR1 SGDLS, CDR2 YYNGEE. V lost 5 bases and J lost 8, with 12 bases in between. The CDR3 nucleotides are TGTGCCAGCAGAAGTCCGGAGGGTACGCAGTATTTT. Protein product: CASRSPEGTQYF.

This clonotype has a count of ten or more. The rearrangement joins TRBV5-6 to TRBJ1-2; 7 bases map to TRBD1. CDR1 SGHDT and CDR2 YYEEEE come from the germline V gene. The CDR3 sequence is 15 residues long. Unmatched junction bases numbered 7, after V lost 0 bases and J lost 5 bases. The DNA of the CDR3 is TGTGCCAGCAGCTTGGTCGACAGGGACCAGTATGGCTACACCTTC. It encodes CASSLVDRDQYGYTF.

This clonotype showed up many times. This chain uses TRBV29-1 with TRBJ2-3; D not resolved. Germline loops: CDR1 SQVTM, CDR2 ANQGSEA. The V end lost 4 bases, the J end lost 6 bases, and 8 bases lay between the germline ends. The CDR3 runs 11 residues. The CDR3 bases are TGCAGCGTTGTCCTAGGGGATACGCAGTATTTT. Its translation is CSVVLGDTQYF.

This clonotype occurred many times. This chain connects TRBV19 to TRBJ1-5; D gene ambiguous. The CDR3 has 13 amino acids. The V end lost 0 bases, the J end lost 7 bases, and 7 bases lay between the germline ends. Germline V gene data show CDR1 as LNHDA and CDR2 as SQIVND (reference sequence). DNA for the CDR3: TGTGCCAGTAGTATAGATGTTTGGCAGCCCCAGCATTTT. Translated, it gives CASSIDVWQPQHF.

This clonotype showed up many times. V and J are TRBV10-3 and TRBJ2-1; D is possibly TRBD2 (6 bases). The CDR3 extends over 12 amino acids. With 3 bases removed from V and 7 bases from J, the gap between germline ends came to 7 bases. Germline V lookup: CDR1 ENHRY, CDR2 SYGVKD. CDR3 DNA sequence: TGTGCCATCAGTGACGGGGGAAATGAGCAGTTCTTC. Protein product: CAISDGGNEQFF.